The 21 T cell receptor beta chains listed next were all sequenced from one sample in a study of T cell responses to AZD1222 COVID-19 vaccine. Sequenced by immunoSEQ multiplex PCR; TCRdb stores in-frame clones only, minus some. The table lists some 96,000 clones, around 87% of them singletons. Sequencing used peripheral blood, obtained on day 0 of MenACWY control vaccination. These receptors were obtained from an adult in good health.

This clone was counted once. The CDR3 region is CASSVTGTANSPLHF. The CDR3 coding sequence is TGTGCCAGCAGCGTAACGGGGACAGCCAATTCACCCCTCCACTTT. This sequence joins TRBV9 and TRBJ1-6; TRBD1 matches at 7 bases. The V gene's germline CDR1 is SGDLS and CDR2 YYNGEE. This CDR3 comprises 15 residues. The ends lost 1 base at V and 7 bases at J; junction bases unmatched: 5.

The V call is TRBV18, the J call TRBJ1-2, with D possibly being TRBD1 (6 bases). The CDR3 is made up of 15 amino acids. V shed 2 bases and J shed 3 bases, with 13 bases lying between them. Germline V gene data show CDR1 as KGHSH and CDR2 as LQKENI. In DNA, the CDR3 is TGTGCCAGCTCACCAAGTGGGGGCGCGCACTATGGCTACACCTTC. This codes for CASSPSGGAHYGYTF. The full variable domain, its missing parts supplied by reference TRBV18 and TRBJ1-2, is NAGVMQNPRHLVRRRGQEARLRCSPMKGHSHVYWYRQLPEEGLKFMVYLQKENIIDESGMPKERFSAEFPKEGPSILRIQQVVRGDSAAYFCASSPSGGAHYGYTFGSGTRLTVV.

The chain recombines TRBV5-1 with TRBJ2-7; no clear D gene. The V gene's germline CDR1 is SGHRS and CDR2 YFSETQ. The CDR3 sequence is 14 residues long. V lost 0 bases, J lost 3 bases, and 10 bases lay in between. The CDR3 bases are TGCGCCAGCAGCTTGGGCCCTGGGGACTACGAGCAGTACTTC. It codes for CASSLGPGDYEQYF.

This chain uses TRBV7-6 with TRBJ1-3, with TRBD1 as a possible D gene (5 bases). V lost 8 bases and J lost 2, with 16 bases in between. From germline, CDR1 is SGHVS and CDR2 FNYEAQ. The CDR3 totals 15 residues. In nucleotides, the CDR3 is TGTGCCAGCTCGAGGGGAGGCCGGCCTGGAAACACCATATATTTT. Protein sequence: CASSRGGRPGNTIYF.

V gene TRBV12-3 or TRBV12-4 combines with J gene TRBJ1-6; D is ambiguous. The CDR3 totals 13 residues. Trimming left V 7 bases short and J 8 bases short, with 12 bases between. CDR3 residues: CASKSRVDSPLHF. CDR3 sequence (DNA): TGTGCCAGCAAGTCGAGAGTGGATTCACCCCTCCACTTT.

The chain links TRBV27 to TRBJ2-2; D not certain. Trimming shortened V by 4 bases and J by 4 bases, and 10 bases separated the two germline ends. CDR1 and CDR2 (germline): MNHEY, SMNVEV (reference sequence). The CDR3 sequence is 14 residues long. This CDR3 reads CASSSPRSTGELFF. Here the CDR3 DNA reads TGTGCCAGCAGTTCTCCCCGAAGCACCGGGGAGCTGTTTTTT.

The count of this clone is one. The chain uses TRBV5-4 and TRBJ1-4; D is ambiguous. CDR3 size: 13 residues. V lost 4 bases, J lost 12 bases, and 16 bases lay in between. Germline values: CDR1 SGHNT, CDR2 YYREEE (reference sequence). DNA for the CDR3: TGTGCCAGCAGCCTCGCTAACTCCGGGGAACTGTTTTTT. Its translation is CASSLANSGELFF.

This clone appeared a single time. The chain employs TRBV5-1 and TRBJ2-3, with TRBD1 as a possible D gene (5 bases). Germline V gene lookup returns CDR1 SGHRS and CDR2 YFSETQ. The CDR3 has 16 residues. V was trimmed by 0 bases and J by 0 bases, leaving 11 bases between them. The CDR3 sequence: CASSLAGHPSTDTQYF. In DNA, the CDR3 is TGCGCCAGCAGCTTGGCCGGACACCCAAGCACAGATACGCAGTATTTT.

The chain has TRBV10-3 and TRBJ1-2; TRBD1 matches at 10 bases. The CDR3 has 13 amino acids. Germline V CDR1 and CDR2: ENHRY, SYGVKD. V gave up 6 bases and J gave up 4 bases; unmatched junction bases: 2. In DNA, the CDR3 is TGTGCCATCAGGGGACAGGGGTTCTATGGCTACACCTTC. Its translation: CAIRGQGFYGYTF.

This chain joins TRBV6-6 and TRBJ2-5; D gene uncertain. Germline V gene sequence: CDR1 MNHNY, CDR2 SVGAGI (reference sequence). The CDR3 extends over 15 amino acids. The germline V and J ends were trimmed by 4 bases and 1 base, with 13 bases remaining between them. Here the CDR3 reads CASSSRTEVQETQYF. CDR3 coding DNA: TGTGCCAGCAGTTCGAGGACGGAAGTCCAAGAGACCCAGTACTTC.

The chain has TRBV5-8 and TRBJ2-7; D not resolved. The germline V gene has CDR1 SGHTS and CDR2 YDEGEE. Trimming removed 2 bases at V and 2 bases at J, with 5 bases between. The CDR3 loop spans 12 amino acids. CDR3 amino acids: CASSFSAYEQYF. The CDR3 coding sequence is TGTGCCAGCAGCTTCTCAGCCTACGAGCAGTACTTC.

The CDR3 protein is CASSYGGLGDTQYF. CDR3 bases: TGTGCCAGCAGTTACGGGGGTCTTGGAGATACGCAGTATTTT. This chain connects TRBV6-5 to TRBJ2-3; D is perhaps TRBD1 or TRBD2 (5 bases each). CDR1 is MNHEY, CDR2 SVGAGI, per germline. The length of the CDR3 is 14 residues. Trimming stripped 2 bases from V and 5 bases from J, with 11 bases between.

The gene calls are TRBV10-1 and TRBJ2-1, with D perhaps TRBD1 (5 bases). Germline assignment: CDR1 WNHNN and CDR2 SYGVQD (reference sequence). The CDR3 runs 13 residues. The ends were cut back, 4 bases at V and 8 bases at J, with 12 bases in the middle. The CDR3 DNA reads TGCGCCAGCAGTGGGGGCCGCGCCCATGAGCAGTTCTTC. This codes for CASSGGRAHEQFF.

A note on this clone: One junction end disagrees with the germline gene, perhaps due to a read error. This chain uses TRBV7-7 with TRBJ2-6; a weak D match, TRBD2 (5 bases). This CDR3 is 17 amino acids long. Germline CDR1 and CDR2: SSHAT and FNYEAQ (reference sequence). In DNA form, the CDR3 reads TGTGCTAGCAGCCCCGACCCCAGAGGGTCTGGGGCCAACGTCCTGACTTTC. It yields the protein CASSPDPRGSGANVLTF.

The chain uses TRBV7-2 and TRBJ1-5; D gene uncertain. Germline V CDR1 and CDR2: SGHTA, FQGNSA. The CDR3 length is 14 residues. With 2 bases removed from V and 3 bases from J, the gap between germline ends came to 8 bases. The CDR3 sequence: CASSLSRINQPQHF. CDR3 bases: TGTGCCAGCAGCTTATCACGGATCAATCAGCCCCAGCATTTT.

The genes are TRBV7-9 and TRBJ1-2; 7 positions match TRBD1. J was trimmed by 4 bases and V by 4 bases; bases with no gene match: 15. The CDR3 runs 17 residues. Per the germline V gene, CDR1 is SEHNR and CDR2 is FQNEAQ (reference sequence). The DNA for the CDR3 is TGTGCCAGCAGCTCCTTTCCCCGGGACAGAGGTTCCTATGGCTACACCTTC. This sequence encodes CASSSFPRDRGSYGYTF.

V is TRBV9 and J is TRBJ2-3; 7 bases fit TRBD2. This CDR3 contains 16 residues. Trimming at V came to 0 bases and at J to 6 bases, leaving 10 bases not matched to a gene. Germline V gene sequence: CDR1 SGDLS, CDR2 YYNGEE. CDR3 in amino acids: CASSVAPSGVGDTQYF. The DNA of the CDR3 is TGTGCCAGCAGCGTAGCCCCTAGCGGCGTTGGCGATACGCAGTATTTT.

The chain links TRBV28 to TRBJ1-1; D is perhaps TRBD1 (5 bases). Trimming removed 8 bases from V and 6 bases from J, with 13 bases in between. The CDR3 extends over 12 amino acids. Germline assignment: CDR1 MDHEN and CDR2 SYDVKM. The CDR3 bases are TGTGCCAGCGGGGGACGGCCGGCTGAAGCTTTCTTT. Translating it yields CASGGRPAEAFF.

The rearrangement joins TRBV6-5 to TRBJ1-1; 9 nucleotides line up with TRBD1. Trimming cost V 3 bases and J 5 bases; bases outside gene matches: 10. CDR1 is MNHEY and CDR2 is SVGAGI in the germline V gene. The CDR3 loop spans 16 amino acids. CDR3 residues: CASSYTTTGGGTEAFF. The CDR3 coding sequence is TGTGCCAGCAGTTATACAACGACAGGGGGGGGTACTGAAGCTTTCTTT.

V usage is TRBV18 and J usage is TRBJ2-1; TRBD2 matches 7 bases. From germline, CDR1 is KGHSH and CDR2 LQKENI. This CDR3 is 16 amino acids long. After removal of 3 bases from V and 1 base from J, the junction contained 6 bases not matched to a gene. CDR3: CASSPLVGGSYNEQFF. The CDR3 region has the DNA TGTGCCAGCTCACCCCTAGTGGGAGGGTCCTACAATGAGCAGTTCTTC.

J is TRBJ2-1 and V is TRBV27, with 7 positions matching TRBD2. The CDR3 loop spans 14 amino acids. The V gene's germline CDR1 is MNHEY and CDR2 SMNVEV (reference sequence). The V segment lost 6 bases and the J segment 8 bases; nucleotides outside the gene matches: 10. In DNA, the CDR3 is TGTGCCAGCAGAAGCGGGATCCGCCATCATGAGCAGTTCTTC. It specifies CASRSGIRHHEQFF.